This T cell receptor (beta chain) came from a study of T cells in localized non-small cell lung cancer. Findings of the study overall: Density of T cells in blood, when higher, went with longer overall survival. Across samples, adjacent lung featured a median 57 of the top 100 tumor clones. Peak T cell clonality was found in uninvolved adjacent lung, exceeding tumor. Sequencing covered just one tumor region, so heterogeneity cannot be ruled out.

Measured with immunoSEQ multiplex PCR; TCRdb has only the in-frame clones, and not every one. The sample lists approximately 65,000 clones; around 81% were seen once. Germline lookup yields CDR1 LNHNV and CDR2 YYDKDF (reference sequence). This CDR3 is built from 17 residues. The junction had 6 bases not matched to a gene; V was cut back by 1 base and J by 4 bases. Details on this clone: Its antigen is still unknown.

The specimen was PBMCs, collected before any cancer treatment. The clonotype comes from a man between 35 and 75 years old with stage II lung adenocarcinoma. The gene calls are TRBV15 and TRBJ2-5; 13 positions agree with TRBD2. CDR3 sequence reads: CATSRGTTSGRLETQYF. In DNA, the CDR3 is TGTGCCACCAGCAGAGGGACGACTAGCGGGAGGTTAGAGACCCAGTACTTC.